This T cell receptor (beta chain) comes out of a study of cytomegalovirus exposure and HLA in healthy donors. Trimming removed 4 bases from V and 5 bases from J; junction bases left unmatched: 7. CDR1 and CDR2 from the germline V gene are SGHRS and YFSETQ. The CDR3 is 15 amino acids. PCR employed 60 Vbeta and 13 Jbeta primers. Using immunoSEQ multiplex PCR, the repertoire was profiled, and TCRdb retains in-frame clones only, with some absent. Of 130,000 to 150,000 clones in the sample, about 80% were seen once. The chain combines TRBV5-1 with TRBJ2-4; 9 bases line up with TRBD2. The receptor was isolated from a male donor in good health and CMV-seronegative. The sample was PBMCs. CDR3 DNA: TGCGCCAGCAGCAATATTATAGCGGGGGAAAACATTCAGTACTTC. Amino acids: CASSNIIAGENIQYF. Filled out from reference TRBV5-1 and TRBJ2-4, the complete variable domain reads KAGVTQTPRYLIKTRGQQVTLSCSPISGHRSVSWYQQTPGQGLQFLFEYFSETQRNKGNFPGRFSGRQFSNSRSEMNVSTLELGDSALYLCASSNIIAGENIQYFGAGTRLSVL.